A selection of T cell receptor beta chains follows, all from one sample in a study of shared clonotypes between healthy human individuals. TCRdb's copy holds only in-frame clones and misses some; the assay was immunoSEQ multiplex PCR. Altogether 450,000 to 500,000 clones are present, about 82% being singletons, with the ten largest covering about an eighth. The sequenced sample was PBMCs. These receptors came from a woman aged 40 to 50 in good health. Some clones in this sample may be carry-over from other donors' samples. The CDR3 runs from the conserved cysteine through the conserved F or W. D genes are given only for firm matches. Some rows mark clone size as missing; the rest say once, few, many or name a class of expanded clone.

TRBV19	TRBJ1-2	NA	NA	TGTGCCAGTAGTATACAGGTGGGCTATGGCTACACCTTC	CASSIQVGYGYTF
TRBV2	TRBJ1-5	NA	NA	TGTGCCAGCCGGGAACAGGGTTTTCAGCCCCAGCATTTT	CASREQGFQPQHF
TRBV27	TRBJ2-5	NA	NA	TGTGCCAGCAGTTTAGACCAAGAGACCCAGTACTTC	CASSLDQETQYF
TRBV28	TRBJ1-5	NA	few	TGTGCCAGCAGTTTATTCACCTGGTATAGCAATCAGCCCCAGCATTTT	CASSLFTWYSNQPQHF
TRBV5-1	TRBJ1-2	NA	NA	TGCGCCAGCAGCGAGGACAGAACCATCTATGGCTACACCTTC	CASSEDRTIYGYTF
TRBV5-5	TRBJ1-2	NA	few	TGTGCCAGCAGCTTGGACAGGGCAGGCTACACCTTC	CASSLDRAGYTF
TRBV30	TRBJ2-7	NA	once	TGTGCCTGGAGGATGGGCTACGAGCAGTACTTC	CAWRMGYEQYF
TRBV7-9	TRBJ2-1	NA	NA	TGTGCCAGCAGCTTAGCAGTTGACAATGAGCAGTTCTTC	CASSLAVDNEQFF
TRBV27	TRBJ2-2	TRBD1	once	TGTGCCAGCAAGGGTCAGGGGGAAGTCGGGGAGCTGTTTTTT	CASKGQGEVGELFF
TRBV5-1	TRBJ1-2	NA	NA	TGCGCCAGCAGCCCGACTGGGCCATCTAACTATGGCTACACCTTC	CASSPTGPSNYGYTF
TRBV18	TRBJ2-3	NA	NA	TGTGCCAGCTCACCGGAGAGCACAGATACGCAGTATTTT	CASSPESTDTQYF
TRBV25-1	TRBJ1-2	NA	NA	TGTGCCAGCAGTGAGGGGCGGGTCGGCTACACCTTC	CASSEGRVGYTF
TRBV2	TRBJ1-1	TRBD1	NA	TGTGCCAGCAGCAGGGGACAGGGCGACCCTGAAGCTTTCTTT	CASSRGQGDPEAFF
TRBV7-3	TRBJ1-2	NA	NA	TGTGCCAGCAGCCCCTTTAGGGGTAACTATGGCTACACCTTC	CASSPFRGNYGYTF
TRBV4-1	TRBJ2-3	NA	once	TGCGCCAGCAGCCAAGTGTTGACGATAAGCACAGATACGCAGTATTTT	CASSQVLTISTDTQYF
TRBV15	TRBJ2-5	NA	NA	TGTGCCACCAGCAGAGTTAGGGGTCAAGAGACCCAGTACTTC	CATSRVRGQETQYF
TRBV4-2	TRBJ2-3	TRBD2	NA	TGTGCCAGCAGCCCCCTACCGGGGGCGGGAGGGAAAGGCACAGATACGCAGTATTTT	CASSPLPGAGGKGTDTQYF
TRBV7-9	TRBJ1-1	TRBD1	NA	TGTGCCAGCAGCCGCAGCGGGGGACAGTCGAACACTGAAGCTTTCTTT	CASSRSGGQSNTEAFF
TRBV27	TRBJ2-7	TRBD1	NA	TGTGCCAGCAGTTTCGGGACAGGGGGCCCCTACGAGCAGTACTTC	CASSFGTGGPYEQYF
TRBV9	TRBJ2-1	TRBD1	few	TGTGCCAGCAGCGTAGGTAAGGCGGGACAGGGTGAGCAGTTCTTC	CASSVGKAGQGEQFF
TRBV28	TRBJ2-7	TRBD2	NA	TGTGCCAGCAGTCTTCTGATGGGACTAGCGGGAGGTTCGCTCTCCTACGAGCAGTACTTC	CASSLLMGLAGGSLSYEQYF
TRBV27	TRBJ1-2	NA	once	TGTGCCAGCAGTTCGGGGATTGGCTACACCTTC	CASSSGIGYTF
TRBV27	TRBJ2-7	NA	NA	TGTGCCAGCAGTTTATCGATTCGGAGCTCCTACGAGCAGTACTTC	CASSLSIRSSYEQYF
TRBV7-6	TRBJ2-6	NA	NA	TGTGCCAGCAGCTTAGTAGCGGTGGAGAATGGGGCCAACGTCCTGACTTTC	CASSLVAVENGANVLTF
TRBV10-1	TRBJ2-2	NA	NA	TGCGCCAGCAGTGCCGGAGGCACCGGGGAGCTGTTTTTT	CASSAGGTGELFF
TRBV5-6	TRBJ1-1	NA	NA	TGTGCCAGCAGCCTGGACGAGAACACTGAAGCTTTCTTT	CASSLDENTEAFF
TRBV10-3	TRBJ2-7	TRBD1	NA	TGTGCCATCAGTGGGGGGCAGGGGGATAGAGGCGAGCAGTACTTC	CAISGGQGDRGEQYF
TRBV6-6	TRBJ2-2	NA	few	TGTGCCAGCAGTAGCGGGCCGAACACCGGGGAGCTGTTTTTT	CASSSGPNTGELFF
TRBV5-1	TRBJ1-1	NA	few	TGCGCCAGCAGCTTGGTACAGGGTGGCACTGAAGCTTTCTTT	CASSLVQGGTEAFF
TRBV27	TRBJ2-2	NA	NA	TGTGCCAGCAGCCCAAGCCGGGAGAAGAACACCGGGGAGCTGTTTTTT	CASSPSREKNTGELFF
TRBV4-2	TRBJ1-6	NA	NA	TGTGCCAGCAGCCAAGATGGCTATAATTCACCCCTCCACTTT	CASSQDGYNSPLHF
TRBV28	TRBJ2-7	NA	once	TGTGCCAGCAGTTCCCCGCCTGGGACGGGCGGCTACGAGCAGTACTTC	CASSSPPGTGGYEQYF
TRBV28	TRBJ2-5	TRBD1	NA	TGTGCCAGCACCGACAGGGGGGAAGAGACCCAGTACTTC	CASTDRGEETQYF
TRBV4-2	TRBJ2-1	NA	NA	TGTGCCAGCAGCCAAGATAGAAACGGGAATGAGCAGTTCTTC	CASSQDRNGNEQFF
TRBV15	TRBJ2-4	NA	NA	TGTGCCACCAGGGGGGGTGGAGGGGCCAAAAACATTCAGTACTTC	CATRGGGGAKNIQYF
TRBV29-1	TRBJ2-7	NA	NA	TGCAGCGTTGAATCAGCCGGGAGTTACGAGCAGTACTTC	CSVESAGSYEQYF
TRBV5-1	TRBJ2-5	TRBD1	NA	TGCGCCAGCAGCACGACAGGGGTTGAGACCCAGTACTTC	CASSTTGVETQYF
TRBV11-3	TRBJ2-1	NA	NA	TGTGCCAGCAGCCCCTCCTACAGCTCCTACAATGAGCAGTTCTTC	CASSPSYSSYNEQFF
TRBV29-1	TRBJ2-5	TRBD2	NA	TGCAGCGTAAGAAAGGCGGGAGGCGAGACCCAGTACTTC	CSVRKAGGETQYF
TRBV6-6	TRBJ2-3	NA	few	TGCGCCAGCAGCACAAAAGATACGCAGTATTTT	CASSTKDTQYF
TRBV7-9	TRBJ1-1	NA	NA	TGTGCCAGCAATAAGCTACTGAACACTGAAGCTTTCTTT	CASNKLLNTEAFF
TRBV28	TRBJ1-4	NA	NA	TGTGCCAGCAGTAAATTGGATGAAAAACTGTTTTTT	CASSKLDEKLFF
TRBV28	TRBJ2-7	TRBD2	NA	TGTGCCAGCAATTCTCGGCGGGGGGGAGCGGGAGTACACGAGCAGTACTTC	CASNSRRGGAGVHEQYF
TRBV27	TRBJ1-5	NA	NA	TGTGCCAGCAGTCCCCCCGGGGGGCAGCCCCAGCATTTT	CASSPPGGQPQHF
TRBV4-2	TRBJ2-7	TRBD2	NA	TGTGCCAGCAGCCAAGAAGAACTAGCGGGAGTGTACGAGCAGTACTTC	CASSQEELAGVYEQYF
TRBV7-9	TRBJ1-2	TRBD1	NA	TGTGCCAGCAGCCTAAAGGGACAGTTTAACTATGGCTACACCTTC	CASSLKGQFNYGYTF
TRBV2	TRBJ2-7	TRBD2	NA	TGTGCCAGCATGAAGCGGGAGGGCGAGCAGTACTTC	CASMKREGEQYF
TRBV4-1	TRBJ2-2	TRBD2	NA	TGTGCCAGCAGCCGCAGCGGGAGAGAGGACACCGGGGAGCTGTTTTTT	CASSRSGREDTGELFF
TRBV5-1	TRBJ2-6	TRBD1	NA	TGCGCCAGCAGTACGGGGACAGGGGAAGTAGGGGTCTCTGGGGCCAACGTCCTGACTTTC	CASSTGTGEVGVSGANVLTF
TRBV5-8	TRBJ1-4	NA	NA	TGTGCCAGCAGCTTGGACGTATCTCAAAAACTGTTTTTT	CASSLDVSQKLFF